Presented here are 16 T cell receptor beta chains from one specimen sequenced in a study of CD8+ T cells in alopecia areata. The sample's treatment: oral pan-JAK inhibitor, 5-10 mg twice daily. After isolation, RNA underwent reverse transcription to generate cDNA as the sequencing template. Using immunoSEQ multiplex PCR, the repertoire was profiled, and TCRdb retains in-frame clones only, with some absent. The data show roughly 190,000 clones, 50% to 60% seen once. The specimen was CD4+ T cells sorted from blood, collected at week 4, from a patient treated with tofacitinib. Receptors originate from a human donor with alopecia areata.

The chain has TRBV2 and TRBJ2-1, with 10 bases fitting TRBD1. The CDR3 is 14 amino acids. V lost 7 bases, J lost 6 bases, and 6 bases stayed unmatched. CDR1 is SNHLY, CDR2 FYNNEI, per germline. The CDR3 DNA reads TGTGCCAGCAAGGAGACAGGGGGCACCAATGAGCAGTTCTTC. Translating gives CASKETGGTNEQFF.

The rearrangement joins TRBV5-1 to TRBJ2-1; TRBD2 is a possible D gene (6 bases). The CDR3 covers 16 residues. Trimming removed 1 base from V and 7 bases from J, with 18 bases in between. Germline assignment: CDR1 SGHRS and CDR2 YFSETQ. The CDR3 DNA is TGCGCCAGCAGCTTGTATGGGAGGTCAAGAGAAAATGAGCAGTTCTTC. It translates to CASSLYGRSRENEQFF. The complete variable domain, with remaining parts taken from reference TRBV5-1 and TRBJ2-1, reads KAGVTQTPRYLIKTRGQQVTLSCSPISGHRSVSWYQQTPGQGLQFLFEYFSETQRNKGNFPGRFSGRQFSNSRSEMNVSTLELGDSALYLCASSLYGRSRENEQFFGPGTRLTVL.

The chain couples TRBV30 to TRBJ2-1; D ambiguous. CDR1 and CDR2 from the germline V gene are GTSNPN and SVGIG (reference sequence). Trimming removed 4 bases from V and 13 bases from J, with 20 bases in between. The length of the CDR3 is 13 residues. The CDR3 DNA sequence: TGTGCCTGGACTATAAAGGCTAGTTTGAGACAGTTCTTC. Translated: CAWTIKASLRQFF.

This clone showed up just a few times. The genes are TRBV4-1 and TRBJ1-4, with TRBD1 matching 7 bases. CDR3 length: 14 residues. The germline V gene has CDR1 MGHRA and CDR2 YSYEKL. The junction had 7 bases not matched to a gene; V was cut back by 4 bases and J by 8 bases. The CDR3 here is CASSPGTVSEKLFF. CDR3 nucleotides: TGCGCCAGCAGCCCCGGGACAGTCAGCGAAAAACTGTTTTTT.

This clone was detected ten times or more. The rearrangement uses TRBV2 and TRBJ2-7; D unresolved. The CDR3 sequence is 10 residues long. From germline, CDR1 is SNHLY and CDR2 FYNNEI. Deletions cut 3 bases from V and 3 bases from J, with 0 bases between. CDR3 residues: CASSDYEQYF. The CDR3 nucleotides read TGTGCCAGCAGTGACTACGAGCAGTACTTC.

Note on this clone: At one of its ends the junction is not consistent with the germline gene, which may arise from a read error. V is TRBV2 and J is TRBJ2-1; maybe TRBD2 (6 bases). The CDR3 runs to 13 residues. CDR1 and CDR2 (germline): SNHLY, FYNNEI. DNA of the CDR3: TGTGCCAGCAGAAGGACACGGGACTCCTATTCCCTCTTC. It codes for CASRRTRDSYSLF.

V gene TRBV2 combines with J gene TRBJ2-3; D unresolved. Germline CDR1 SNHLY, CDR2 FYNNEI. The CDR3 runs 12 residues. V was pared by 7 bases and J by 4 bases, with 9 bases between. In DNA, the CDR3 is TGTGCCAGCAATCCACAGTCAGATACGCAGTATTTT. This translates into CASNPQSDTQYF.

The chain recombines TRBV5-4 with TRBJ1-2; TRBD1 agrees at 9 bases. CDR1 and CDR2 from the germline V gene are SGHNT and YYREEE (reference sequence). V lost 5 bases and J lost 5; bases outside the gene matches: 4. This CDR3 region has 13 residues. Written as DNA, the CDR3 is TGTGCCAGCAGTGGCGGACAGGGGTATGGCTACACCTTC. Translated: CASSGGQGYGYTF.

In its sample, this clone was seen once. This chain joins TRBV25-1 and TRBJ2-6; D remains unclear. CDR3 length: 15 amino acids. V shed 8 bases and J shed 1 base, with 12 bases lying between them. Germline CDR1 reads MGHDK; CDR2 reads SYGVNS. The CDR3 DNA reads as TGTGCCAGCTTTGTGGAGACATCTGGGGCCAACGTCCTGACTTTC. Encoded protein: CASFVETSGANVLTF.

This clone occurred a few times. In DNA form, the CDR3 reads TGTGCCAGTAGTAACAGGGGCACTGGAAACACCATATATTTT. Encoded protein: CASSNRGTGNTIYF. The chain recombines TRBV19 with TRBJ1-3; the match to TRBD1 covers 7 bases. J was trimmed by 2 bases and V by 4 bases; bases with no gene match: 2. The CDR3 has 14 residues. CDR1 and CDR2 from the germline V gene are LNHDA and SQIVND (reference sequence).

The CDR3 loop reads CAWRGVVTEAFF. The CDR3 DNA reads TGTGCCTGGAGGGGGGTGGTCACTGAAGCTTTCTTT. J is TRBJ1-1 and V is TRBV30, with D maybe TRBD1 (5 bases). Germline V lookup: CDR1 GTSNPN, CDR2 SVGIG (reference sequence). Trimming took off 3 bases at V and 4 bases at J, with 9 bases between the two ends. The CDR3 runs 12 residues. The full variable domain, completed using reference TRBV30 and TRBJ1-1, is SQTIHQWPATLVQPVGSPLSLECTVEGTSNPNLYWYRQAAGRGLQLLFYSVGIGQISSEVPQNLSASRPQDRQFILSSKKLLLSDSGFYLCAWRGVVTEAFFGQGTRLTVV.

The V gene is TRBV7-8, the J gene TRBJ1-1; 7 nucleotides line up with TRBD1. Per germline, CDR1 SGHVS and CDR2 FQNEAQ. V lost 6 bases and J lost 3; bases outside the gene matches: 7. The CDR3 is 14 amino acids. The CDR3 region has the DNA TGTGCCAGCAGAACGAACACAGGGGACACTGAAGCTTTCTTT. Protein product: CASRTNTGDTEAFF.

The chain joins TRBV29-1 to TRBJ1-1; TRBD1 matches 7 bases. From germline, CDR1 is SQVTM and CDR2 ANQGSEA. The CDR3 runs to 15 residues. V shed 6 bases and J 3 bases; nucleotides not matched to a gene: 13. The CDR3 spells CSVTKTTGRDTEAFF. The CDR3 region has the DNA TGCAGCGTCACTAAAACGACAGGGAGGGACACTGAAGCTTTCTTT. Drawing the rest from reference TRBV29-1 and TRBJ1-1, the complete variable domain is SAVISQKPSRDICQRGTSLTIQCQVDSQVTMMFWYRQQPGQSLTLIATANQGSEATYESGFVIDKFPISRPNLTFSTLTVSNMSPEDSSIYLCSVTKTTGRDTEAFFGQGTRLTVV.

The chain has TRBV14 and TRBJ2-5, with D unresolved. This CDR3 comprises 11 residues. Germline CDR1 SGHDN, CDR2 FVKESK. V dropped 3 bases and J dropped 4 bases, with 3 bases sitting between them. The CDR3 spells CASSHGETQYF. CDR3 nucleotides: TGTGCCAGCAGCCACGGAGAGACCCAGTACTTC.

This chain joins TRBV9 and TRBJ2-5; D not resolved. CDR3 length: 13 residues. Germline V lookup: CDR1 SGDLS, CDR2 YYNGEE. V was trimmed by 0 bases and J by 3 bases, leaving 6 bases between them. CDR3 DNA sequence: TGTGCCAGCAGCGTAGGGGCAGAAGAGACCCAGTACTTC. Protein product: CASSVGAEETQYF.

The rearrangement uses TRBV29-1 and TRBJ1-2, with D unresolved. The CDR3 is made up of 14 amino acids. V was shortened by 4 bases and J by 2 bases, with 14 bases between the two germline ends. Looked up from germline, CDR1 is SQVTM and CDR2 is ANQGSEA. CDR3 sequence: CSVGGASLNYGYTF. In nucleotides, the CDR3 is TGCAGCGTTGGAGGAGCCTCATTAAACTATGGCTACACCTTC.